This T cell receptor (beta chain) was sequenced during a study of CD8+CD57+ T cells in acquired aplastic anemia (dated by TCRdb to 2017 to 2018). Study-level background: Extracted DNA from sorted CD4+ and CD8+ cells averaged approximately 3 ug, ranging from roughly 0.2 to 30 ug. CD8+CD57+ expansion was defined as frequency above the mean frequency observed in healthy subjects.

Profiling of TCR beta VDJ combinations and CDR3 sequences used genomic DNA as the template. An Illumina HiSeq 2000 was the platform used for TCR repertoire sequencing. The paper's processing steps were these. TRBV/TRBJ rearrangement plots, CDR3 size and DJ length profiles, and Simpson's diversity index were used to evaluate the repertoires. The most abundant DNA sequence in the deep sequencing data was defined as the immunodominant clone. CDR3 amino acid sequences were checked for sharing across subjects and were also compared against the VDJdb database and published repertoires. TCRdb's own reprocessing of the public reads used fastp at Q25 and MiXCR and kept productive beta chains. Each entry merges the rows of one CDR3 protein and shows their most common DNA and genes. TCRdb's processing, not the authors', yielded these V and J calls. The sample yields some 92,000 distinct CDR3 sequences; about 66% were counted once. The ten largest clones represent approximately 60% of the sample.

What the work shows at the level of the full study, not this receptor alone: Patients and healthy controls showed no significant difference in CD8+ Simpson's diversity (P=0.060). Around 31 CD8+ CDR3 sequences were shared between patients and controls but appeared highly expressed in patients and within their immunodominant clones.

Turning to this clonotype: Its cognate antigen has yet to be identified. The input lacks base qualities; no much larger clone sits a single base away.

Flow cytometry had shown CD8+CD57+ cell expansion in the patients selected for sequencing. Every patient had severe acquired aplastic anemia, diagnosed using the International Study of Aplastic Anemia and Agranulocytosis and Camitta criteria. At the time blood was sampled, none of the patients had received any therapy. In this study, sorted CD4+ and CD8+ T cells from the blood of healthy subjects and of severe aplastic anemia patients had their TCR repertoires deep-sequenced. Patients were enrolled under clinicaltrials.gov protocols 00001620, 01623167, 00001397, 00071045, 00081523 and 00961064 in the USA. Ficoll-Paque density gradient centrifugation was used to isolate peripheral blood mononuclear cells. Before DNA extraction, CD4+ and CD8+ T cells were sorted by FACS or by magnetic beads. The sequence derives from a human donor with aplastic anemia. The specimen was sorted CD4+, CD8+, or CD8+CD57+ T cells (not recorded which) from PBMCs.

CDR3 loop: CASTLTGLAFF. The DNA sequence is given as TGTGCCAGCACCCTTACAGGGCTGGCTTTCTTT. The sequence is built from TRBV7-2 and TRBJ1-1; TRBD1 is possibly the D segment (6 matching bases). Relative to germline, V is 7 bases shorter and J is 11 bases shorter, with 14 bases between their ends. The CDR3 sequence holds 11 residues, the cysteine and phenylalanine included. Just CDR3 DNA is preserved here, 33 bases in frame from base 1. Based on the germline V gene, the CDR1 and CDR2 sequences are SGHTA and FQGNSA.